The sequence of this T cell receptor (beta chain) was determined in a study of cytomegalovirus exposure and HLA in healthy donors. PCR employed 60 Vbeta and 13 Jbeta primers. TCRdb's table, derived via immunoSEQ multiplex PCR, lists solely in-frame clones and lacks some. This table lists about 55,000 clones. CDR1 and CDR2 from the germline V gene are LNHDA and SQIVND (reference sequence). Trimming pared 4 bases from V and 1 base from J, leaving 10 bases between. The length of the CDR3 is 14 residues. J is TRBJ1-1 and V is TRBV19; tentatively, D is TRBD1 (5 bases). The sequence was collected from a woman aged 55-70 years in good health and CMV-seropositive. The sequenced sample consisted of PBMCs. The CDR3 nucleotides read TGTGCCAGTAGTAGGGGAGGGACGAACACTGAAGCTTTCTTT. Protein: CASSRGGTNTEAFF.